The 3 T cell receptor beta chains in this list originate from one sample, sequenced in a study of T cell changes during pregnancy in multiple sclerosis. Clones were sequenced by immunoSEQ multiplex PCR, and TCRdb holds only the in-frame ones, with some missing. Of around 59,000 clones listed, roughly nine tenths were seen once; the top ten hold 0.6% to 0.9%. The sequencing here drew on CD4+ T cells from peripheral blood mononuclear cells, taken in the first trimester of pregnancy. The receptor set was obtained from a female donor with multiple sclerosis, enrolled in a pregnancy study.

V usage is TRBV5-1 and J usage is TRBJ2-7; the match to TRBD1 covers 9 bases. V dropped 0 bases and J dropped 7; count of bases not matched to a gene: 8. The CDR3 contains 15 residues. Germline V gene lookup returns CDR1 SGHRS and CDR2 YFSETQ. In nucleotides, the CDR3 is TGCGCCAGCAGCTTGGGGCCGGGACAGGGAAGTGAGCAGTACTTC. It translates to CASSLGPGQGSEQYF.

Only one count was recorded for this clone. The J gene is TRBJ2-5, the V gene TRBV4-1; no firm D call. Germline assignment: CDR1 MGHRA and CDR2 YSYEKL. This CDR3 has 18 residues. The germline V and J ends were trimmed by 4 bases and 4 bases, with 25 bases remaining between them. This chain's CDR3 is CASSLTEQPAKSGETQYF. Here the CDR3 DNA reads TGCGCCAGCAGCCTAACTGAACAACCAGCGAAGAGTGGAGAGACCCAGTACTTC.

The genes are TRBV19 and TRBJ2-1; 7 bases are a match to TRBD1. Germline-derived CDR1 and CDR2 are LNHDA and SQIVND (reference sequence). This CDR3 is 16 amino acids long. J gave up 6 bases and V 5 bases, and 13 bases lay outside the gene matches. CDR3 sequence (DNA): TGTGCCAGTAGTTTACGTGGGCAGGGGGTCCCCAATGAGCAGTTCTTC. Amino acid sequence: CASSLRGQGVPNEQFF.